The clone carrying this TCR beta chain has a handful of counts. Its antigen is as yet unknown. Specified treatment: 10-day PBMC culture with coronavirus spike peptide pools or control peptides (ViraFEST assay). ViraFEST expanded antigen-specific T cells with peptide pools, then sequenced TCRs. It was on days 3 and 7 that half the medium was replaced with fresh IL-2 medium. The data stem from a study of vaccination and CD4 T cells after COVID-19. Study background: Culture controls were given either a CEFX pool, an HIV-1 Nef pool, or no peptide.

With the Oncomine TCR Beta short-read assay, DNA from cultured CD4+ T cells was sequenced. Each CDR3 protein gets one entry after TCRdb re-called the PCR reads with MiXCR. The repertoire holds under 25,000 distinct CDR3 sequences, with around a quarter as singletons. CDR1 and CDR2 (germline): MNHEY, SVGEGT. The ends were cut back, 5 bases at V and 1 base at J, with 9 bases in the middle. This CDR3 region has 13 residues. Study outcomes and limitations: A relatively small number of convalescent patients were studied, and no early post-infection timepoints were included.

This sequence originates from a human donor with COVID-19. The sequenced sample consisted of cultured CD4+ T cells from blood. The genes are TRBV6-2 or TRBV6-3 and TRBJ2-7, with D possibly matching TRBD1 (5 bases). CDR3 DNA sequence: TGTGCCAGCAGTGCAGGGCGATCCTACGAGCAGTACTTC. It is translated as CASSAGRSYEQYF.